This TCR beta chain was documented in a study of identical twins. V lost 6 bases, J lost 1 base, and 15 bases lay in between. The CDR3 has 15 amino acids. Germline lookup yields CDR1 MNHNS and CDR2 SASEGT. There are a few counts of this clonotype. TCRdb re-derived calls from the 5' RACE reads in MiXCR, one entry per CDR3 protein. Counted here are 420,000 or so distinct CDR3 sequences, 18% occurring once; the ten biggest clones make up roughly 12%. This rearrangement joins TRBV6-1 to TRBJ1-2; no clear D gene. The specimen sequenced was naive T cells sorted from blood. This sequence originates from a man between 45 and 60 years old in good health. DNA of the CDR3: TGTGCCAGCAGAGAACACCGCACTCTTAACTATGGCTACACCTTC. It yields the protein CASREHRTLNYGYTF.